Described below is a single T cell receptor (beta chain) sequence and its context. The specificity of this receptor is unknown. These data come from a study of cytomegalovirus exposure and HLA in healthy donors (dated by TCRdb to about 2017). Describing the broader study: In an earlier analysis of 587 of the donors, 276 Gb of sequence data and 90 million to 120 million unique TCR beta sequences from roughly 190 million T cells were reported. To decide whether each TCR beta V gene segment behaved as functional or pseudogenic, an earlier analysis of fewer than 750 of the donors relied on high-throughput TCR beta sequencing. Across roughly 420 genotyped donors of the cohort, an average of roughly 200,000 unique TCR beta nucleotide sequences per donor were sequenced, and roughly a sixth of those sequences were non-productive. The study aimed to test whether signatures of past pathogen exposure could be identified by cataloging public T cell receptors. In addition to the first cohort of 666 subjects, a separate validation cohort of under 150 different subjects was used. A later analysis re-analyzed previously published TCR beta repertoires from 660 or so donors and added high-resolution HLA genotyping to study TCR occurrence patterns. In the later analysis, no new phenotypic data were used to find candidate immune exposures; instead, reliance was placed on TCR beta sequences and their occurrence across donors. Because of strong linkage in the cohort, roughly five DR-DQ haplotypes were treated as single units for association and clustering. Alongside the repertoire data, information on donor age, sex, ethnicity and CMV serostatus was compiled. In a later genetic analysis, genome-wide SNP genotypes for 398 of the 666 donors were used, and that subset was treated as a discovery cohort. The number of typed donors differed by locus: roughly 629-630 for A, B, C, DRB1 and DQB1; approximately 520 for DQA1; 600 to 610 for DPA1; and some 470 for DPB1. The study used immunosequencing to profile the T cell repertoires of about 670 subjects and linked those repertoires to cytomegalovirus serostatus. HLA typing included class I and class II loci at four-digit resolution. All discovery cohort repertoires had been generated using a single sequencing platform. Among the roughly 400 genotyped donors, around 79% belonged to the genetic ancestry cluster associated with self-reported Caucasian donors. An early release that covered some 630 HLA-typed donors contained 300 to 350 gigabases of sequencing data and 70 million to 100 million unique TCR sequences. High-throughput TCR immunosequencing, statistical association of individual TCRs with disease status, and machine learning were combined to predict cytomegalovirus infection status.

The cohort comprised fewer than 750 healthy bone marrow donors. Cohort members were all nominally healthy when sampled, although unrecorded immune exposures were likely present. The donor was CMV seronegative and was included in the group of several hundred seronegative cohort members. A peripheral blood sample was provided by each donor, and peripheral blood mononuclear cells were used for TCR beta sequencing. The Qiagen DNeasy Blood Extraction Kit was used to extract genomic DNA from the blood cell samples. Paper-wide results and their limitations: Some IMGT-functional V segments, including TRBV6-2 and TRBV6-3, could not be told apart with the 87-base-pair reads, so those segments were excluded. In a later analysis, 16,951 TCR beta sequences were associated with specific HLA alleles at a false discovery rate of 0.05. Because some donors lacked HLA typing at each locus, the association tests relied only on the typed subset. Three of the identified cytomegalovirus-associated TCR beta chains were confirmed in vitro to be specific for cytomegalovirus antigens. An earlier analysis of roughly 570 of the donors showed that most TCR beta V segments appeared in productive rearrangements either about 87% or about 30% of the time, which broadly matched IMGT annotations. A further reported finding was that TCR beta sequences accurately predicted the HLA-A and HLA-B alleles for most subjects in the first cohort. In a later genetic analysis, fewer N-insertions in productive TCRs were reported among donors in an Asian-associated ancestry cluster than the roughly 700-donor mean. In both the original and validation cohorts, the classifier was reported to diagnose cytomegalovirus status with high specificity and sensitivity. Immune exposure information for the cohort was limited to CMV serostatus. Assigning TCR associations to individual alleles was difficult when HLA alleles, especially DR and DQ, strongly co-occurred. A later analysis found that HLA-associated TCR beta chains were more clonally expanded and had lower generation probabilities than equally common non-associated chains. Sequencing depth was assumed to be roughly uniform across donors in the presence/absence analyses, though that assumption may not hold. In a later analysis, TCR association rates were found to vary across HLA loci, with the most associated TCRs seen for DRB1 alleles and the fewest for HLA-C alleles. Correlated functional status among segregating V segments might reflect linkage disequilibrium, but an unknown experimental factor could not be ruled out. In the study, 164 TCR beta chains were listed as associated with cytomegalovirus. A later analysis reported that several top co-occurrence clusters appeared linked to parvovirus B19, influenza, CMV and Epstein-Barr virus. A cluster of highly shared sequence variants was judged likely to represent a technical artifact of the sequencing pipeline. In a later genetic analysis, a missense DCLRE1C variant was associated with V-gene and J-gene trimming of TCR beta chains, and the association was replicated in an independent cohort. Over 15 rarely observed V segments, including chromosome 9 orphons, were excluded from the earlier analysis of about 500 of the donors because counts were too low. The authors suggested that the approach could potentially be generalized to other disease states and immunological phenotypes. In a later analysis, most CMV-associated TCR beta chains were found to appear HLA-restricted, with HLA associations seemingly driven largely by CMV exposure. This cohort had only TCR beta chains sequenced, and the lack of alpha or paired-chain data limited which features could be detected. Most TCR sequences were seen in very few donors, while some public TCRs were found in many individuals.

To prepare the library, the immunoSEQ multiplex PCR assay was applied. The multiplex PCR relied on a mix of 60 forward primers for TCR Vbeta segments and 13 reverse primers for TCR Jbeta segments. Amplification of the CDR3 region of rearranged TCR beta genes was performed with a multiplex PCR assay on genomic DNA. The amplified TCR beta libraries were sequenced on the Illumina HiSeq System as 87-base-pair reads. The paper's data handling went like this. Across the 666 repertoires, a later analysis counted about 81 million unique TCR beta chains, roughly 11 million of which were shared by at least two donors. Raw reads were error-corrected and collapsed into unique sequences with a nearest-neighbor algorithm that merged closely related sequences to remove PCR and sequencing errors. To assign V, D and J gene segments, CDR3 sequences were aligned to IMGT reference sequences. Each retained sequence needed at least a six-nucleotide match to both a V gene segment and a J gene segment. A rearrangement counted as productive if the CDR3 had no stop codons and remained in frame with V and J, and every other rearrangement counted as non-productive. Following IMGT convention, CDR3 was defined as the stretch from the second conserved V-encoded cysteine up to the conserved J-encoded phenylalanine. Sequences without an unambiguous match to a single V gene segment were excluded from the earlier analysis of several hundred of the donors. An earlier analysis of several hundred of the donors called V segments functional above 56.7% productive rearrangements and segregating when the between-donor standard deviation exceeded 5%. A statistical classification framework was built for diagnosing cytomegalovirus status from the catalog of TCR beta chain sequences. In a later analysis, V and J genes were assigned by comparing TCR nucleotide sequences against IMGT/GENE-DB human TR gene sequences. The TCRdist pipeline was used in a later analysis to assign CDR3 sequences and most-parsimonious VDJ recombination scenarios. In a later analysis, every TCR beta chain was defined by the combination of its CDR3 amino acid sequence and its V-gene family, and reads without a unique V-gene family were dropped. To address suspected cross-contamination and a sequencing artifact, a later analysis removed approximately 600 highly shared, low-generation-probability nucleotide sequences. A later analysis calculated a clonal expansion index for each public chain from normalized within-repertoire ranks of inferred template counts. In a later analysis, generation probabilities were computed using a VDJ recombination model fitted to out-of-frame rearrangements, and the results were checked against IGoR. Hypergeometric tests were used in a later analysis to score TCR-TCR, TCR-HLA and TCR-CMV co-occurrence, with a repertoire-size bias correction applied to the TCR pairs. In a later analysis, false discovery rates were estimated by permuting HLA or CMV assignments 20 times. In a later analysis, co-occurring TCRs were grouped using DBSCAN, with TCRdist sequence similarity added in when clustering inside HLA-allele-positive subsets. For co-occurrence clustering, repertoires with fewer than 30,000 or more than 120,000 public chains were excluded, along with four to six repertoires with anomalous nucleotide sharing. Here the immuneACCESS table is served through TCRdb, limited to in-frame sequences with V and J called. Missing clones are a known gap in these copies; in checked studies unresolved V genes cover under half, and the rest lacks a known reason. D and trimming come from the DNA, and the V and J calls and clone size come from that table. This sample's records show about 140,000 clones. In total, the top ten clones hold 0.75% to 1% of the sample.

V is shortened by 5 bases, J by 2 bases, and the region joining them spans 13 bases. Sequences SGHVS (CDR1) and FQNEAQ (CDR2) are obtained from the germline V gene. Taken from cysteine to phenylalanine, the CDR3 has 15 residues. The kept DNA is CDR3 alone, 45 bases in frame from the first base. Source material: PBMCs. This TCR was sampled from a male donor in good health and CMV-seronegative. The chain couples TRBV7-8 to TRBJ1-5, with the D gene not clear enough to name. For the CDR3, the sequence is CASSPTREGNQPQHF. The DNA reads TGTGCCAGCAGCCCGACTCGGGAAGGCAATCAGCCCCAGCATTTT.